This record covers a single TCR beta chain. Its antigen is as yet unknown. This sample stems from a study of long-term antiretroviral therapy in people with HIV. Study outcomes and limitations: Clonal expansions arising prior to ART prevailed in the repertoire at every time point. Even long-term ART left TRB diversity below transplant donor controls, despite gains. The blood, collected between the mid-2000s and the late 2010s, was possibly taken under older ART regimens.

The CDR3 extends over 14 amino acids. In germline, CDR1 is SGHTA, CDR2 FQGNSA. Trimming removed 2 bases from V and 0 bases from J, with 8 bases in between. The assay, immunoSEQ v3.0, was run at survey level. Profiling relied on immunoSEQ multiplex PCR, and the TCRdb table lists in-frame clones only, not all of them. The repertoire holds under 45,000 clones, with approximately 85% as singletons. This chain joins TRBV7-2 and TRBJ2-7; maybe TRBD1 (6 bases). This clonotype was sampled from a woman aged 45-65 years with HIV. Source: unsorted PBMCs, taken 3.1 years after starting antiretroviral therapy. Here the CDR3 DNA reads TGTGCCAGCAGCTTACTACAGGGCTCCTACGAGCAGTACTTC. Amino acid sequence: CASSLLQGSYEQYF.